The clone carrying this T cell receptor beta chain was picked up a small number of times. With 0 bases removed from V and 0 bases from J, the gap between germline ends came to 9 bases. The CDR3 contains 16 residues. From germline, CDR1 is MNHEY and CDR2 SVGAGI. These data originate in a study of T cells in Graves' hyperthyroidism and ophthalmopathy. The source material, RNA transcripts, was used to amplify TCR beta CDR3 regions. RT-PCR in the first round (using the HTBI primer set) targeted the TCR CDR3. TCRdb redid the calling of the multiplex PCR reads with MiXCR, one entry per CDR3 protein. Of hundreds of thousands of distinct CDR3 sequences in the sample, less than 25% were seen once. The study included ophthalmopathy patients with Clinical Activity Score at least 3, NOSPECS grade at least 4 and duration under 3 months.

The sequence derives from a man in his thirties or forties with Graves' ophthalmopathy. The rearrangement uses TRBV6-5 and TRBJ2-1, with D perhaps TRBD2 (6 bases). The specimen was blood. CDR3: CASSYSAGGSYNEQFF. In nucleotides, the CDR3 is TGTGCCAGCAGTTACTCAGCGGGTGGCTCCTACAATGAGCAGTTCTTC.